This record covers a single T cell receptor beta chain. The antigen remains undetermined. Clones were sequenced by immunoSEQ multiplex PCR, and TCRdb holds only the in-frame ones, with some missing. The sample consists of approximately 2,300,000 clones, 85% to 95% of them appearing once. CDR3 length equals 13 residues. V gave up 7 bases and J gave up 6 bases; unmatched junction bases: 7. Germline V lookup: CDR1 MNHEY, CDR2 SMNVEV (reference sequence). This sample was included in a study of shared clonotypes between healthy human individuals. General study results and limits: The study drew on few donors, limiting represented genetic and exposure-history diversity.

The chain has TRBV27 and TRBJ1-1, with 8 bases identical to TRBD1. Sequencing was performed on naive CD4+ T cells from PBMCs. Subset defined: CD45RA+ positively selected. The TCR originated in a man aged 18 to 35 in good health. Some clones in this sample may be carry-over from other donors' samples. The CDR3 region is CASIGQGRAEAFF. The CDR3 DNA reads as TGTGCCAGCATTGGACAGGGTCGGGCTGAAGCTTTCTTT.